This T cell receptor (beta chain) was found in a study of blood T cell repertoires in COVID-19. V lost 0 bases, J lost 4 bases, and 15 bases lay in between. The CDR3 contains 17 residues. Germline CDR1 LGHNA, CDR2 YSLEER. Repertoires were generated with immunoSEQ multiplex PCR, while TCRdb's copy carries only in-frame clones and drops some. The sample has around 140,000 clones, around 86% seen once; the top ten hold about 8.4%. The chain is built from TRBV4-3 and TRBJ2-2, with D perhaps TRBD2 (6 bases). The material sequenced was peripheral blood. The sequence was obtained from an older woman with active or convalescent COVID-19. The CDR3 nucleotides are TGCGCCAGCAGCCAAGACCCGGGAGTCGCGGTCACCGGGGAGCTGTTTTTT. Amino acids: CASSQDPGVAVTGELFF.